Each of the 28 T cell receptor beta chains below was sequenced from the same sample in a study of CD4 T cells in relation to SARS-CoV-2 and coronaviruses (dated by TCRdb to about 2021). Their antigen targets remain unknown. CD4+ T cells from unexposed donors were collected before the COVID-19 pandemic (2011-2018). After roughly 11 days of culture, CD4+ T cells were isolated with the EasySep CD4+ T cell isolation kit. The library was made by the immunoSEQ multiplex PCR assay. The table was pulled from immuneACCESS by TCRdb, which kept in-frame rearrangements only. Such tables lose some clones; where checked, under half of the loss comes from unresolved V genes, and the rest has no known cause. The sample records 15,000 to 20,000 clones, around 73% of which are singletons. The ten biggest clones cover approximately 19% of the sample. Material: CD4+ T cells from PBMCs, cultured in vitro. These receptor sequences come from a human donor in good health.

The chain couples TRBV11-3 to TRBJ2-3; 7 bases map to TRBD2. CDR3 length: 15 amino acids. Trimming at V came to 4 bases and at J to 0 bases, leaving 4 bases not matched to a gene. Germline V gives CDR1 SGHNT, CDR2 YENEEA. CDR3 residues: CASSWGGNSTDTQYF. The DNA of the CDR3 is TGTGCCAGCAGCTGGGGAGGGAACAGCACAGATACGCAGTATTTT.

J is TRBJ2-2 and V is TRBV7-3, with no clear D. V was shortened by 4 bases and J by 0 bases, with 12 bases between the two germline ends. This CDR3 has 16 residues. From germline, CDR1 is SGHTA and CDR2 FQGTGA. CDR3 DNA sequence: TGTGCCAGCAGCTCCCCTCCCATTGCGAACACCGGGGAGCTGTTTTTT. Its translation: CASSSPPIANTGELFF.

This chain joins TRBV7-8 and TRBJ2-7; D not certain. CDR3 size: 11 residues. Germline V lookup: CDR1 SGHVS, CDR2 FQNEAQ. V was shortened by 5 bases and J by 7 bases, with 9 bases between the two germline ends. The CDR3 loop is CASSQHEEQYF. The CDR3, as DNA: TGTGCCAGCAGCCAACATGAGGAGCAGTACTTC. Full variable domain (missing parts from reference TRBV7-8 and TRBJ2-7): GAGVSQSPRYKVAKRGQDVALRCDPISGHVSLFWYQQALGQGPEFLTYFQNEAQLDKSGLPSDRFFAERPEGSVSTLKIQRTQQEDSAVYLCASSQHEEQYFGPGTRLTVT.

Here the CDR3 DNA reads TGTGCCAGCAGCGACCGTTTTGGGAGCTCCTACAATGAGCAGTTCTTC. Encoded protein: CASSDRFGSSYNEQFF. The rearrangement uses TRBV9 and TRBJ2-1; possibly TRBD2 for D (5 bases). From germline, CDR1 is SGDLS and CDR2 YYNGEE. With 3 bases removed from V and 0 bases from J, the gap between germline ends came to 13 bases. This CDR3 is 16 amino acids long. Using reference TRBV9 and TRBJ2-1 for the parts outside the CDR3, the full variable domain is DSGVTQTPKHLITATGQRVTLRCSPRSGDLSVYWYQQSLDQGLQFLIQYYNGEERAKGNILERFSAQQFPDLHSELNLSSLELGDSALYFCASSDRFGSSYNEQFFGPGTRLTVL.

The chain carries TRBV11-3 and TRBJ2-1, with TRBD2 identical over 8 bases. Germline CDR1 SGHNT, CDR2 YENEEA. This CDR3 has 17 amino acids. The junction had 8 bases not matched to a gene; V was cut back by 3 bases and J by 1 base. The CDR3 sequence: CASSFGITSGSYNEQFF. Here the CDR3 DNA reads TGTGCCAGCAGCTTCGGAATCACTAGCGGATCCTACAATGAGCAGTTCTTC.

The chain employs TRBV5-5 and TRBJ1-6; 7 bases are shared with TRBD1. The ends lost 2 bases at V and 6 bases at J; junction bases unmatched: 8. There are 16 residues in the CDR3. Germline V gene data show CDR1 as SGHKS and CDR2 as YYEKEE (reference sequence). Written as DNA, the CDR3 is TGTGCCAGCAGCTTAAGACCGGGACAGACTAATTCACCCCTCCACTTT. It specifies CASSLRPGQTNSPLHF.

This clone came up once. CDR3 residues: CSASGGLRYNSPLHF. CDR3 sequence (DNA): TGCAGTGCTAGTGGAGGGTTGAGATATAATTCACCCCTCCACTTT. J is TRBJ1-6 and V is TRBV20-1; D unresolved. Trimming shortened V by 3 bases and J by 4 bases, and 13 bases separated the two germline ends. The CDR3 is 15 residues long. The V gene's germline CDR1 is DFQATT and CDR2 SNEGSKA (reference sequence).

V is TRBV24-1 and J is TRBJ2-3; 10 bases are a match to TRBD2. Germline CDR1 and CDR2: KGHDR and SFDVKD. The CDR3 is made up of 16 amino acids. CDR3 sequence (DNA): TGTGCGACTCAAGGGGCTAGCGGGAGATTCACAGATACGCAGTATTTT. Amino acid sequence: CATQGASGRFTDTQYF.

This chain connects TRBV11-2 to TRBJ1-4; 7 bases fit TRBD1. Germline V gives CDR1 SGHAT, CDR2 FQNNGV. Unmatched junction bases numbered 0, after V lost 1 base and J lost 10 bases. CDR3 length: 12 residues. In DNA form, the CDR3 reads TGTGCCAGCAGCTTAGGACAGGGAAAACTGTTTTTT. Amino acids: CASSLGQGKLFF.

The J gene is TRBJ1-1, the V gene TRBV3-1 (or the pseudogene TRBV3-2); D remains ambiguous. The V gene's germline CDR1 is LGHDT and CDR2 YNNKEL (reference sequence). Trimming took off 1 base at V and 5 bases at J, with 11 bases between the two ends. The CDR3 loop spans 14 amino acids. The CDR3 protein is CASSQAKEGTEAFF. In DNA, the CDR3 is TGTGCCAGCAGCCAAGCGAAGGAGGGAACTGAAGCTTTCTTT.

CDR3 sequence: CAWSTGLYGYTF. The CDR3 DNA sequence: TGTGCCTGGTCGACAGGGTTGTATGGCTACACCTTC. This chain connects TRBV30 to TRBJ1-2; 7 nucleotides match TRBD1. There are 12 residues in the CDR3. V lost 5 bases, J lost 5 bases, and 5 bases stayed unmatched. CDR1 is GTSNPN, CDR2 SVGIG, per germline (reference sequence).

V and J are TRBV15 and TRBJ1-2, with D possibly matching TRBD1 (6 bases). CDR3 size: 16 residues. From germline, CDR1 is LNHNV and CDR2 YYDKDF (reference sequence). V lost 4 bases and J lost 3, with 18 bases in between. The CDR3 here is CATSKQYRVYDYGYTF. For the CDR3, the DNA is TGTGCCACCAGCAAACAATACAGGGTTTACGACTATGGCTACACCTTC.

The chain is built from TRBV3-1 (or the pseudogene TRBV3-2) and TRBJ2-1; 7 bases are a match to TRBD2. J lost 5 bases, V lost 4 bases, and 11 bases had no gene match. This CDR3 region has 16 residues. Germline assignment: CDR1 LGHDT and CDR2 YNNKEL (reference sequence). The DNA of the CDR3 is TGTGCCAGCAGCCCCGGAGGTGGGGAGGGCCACAATGAGCAGTTCTTC. This sequence encodes CASSPGGGEGHNEQFF.

V gene TRBV4-2 combines with J gene TRBJ2-3, with D maybe TRBD2 (6 bases). The CDR3 totals 15 residues. Germline CDR1 reads LGHNA; CDR2 reads YNFKEQ. V was trimmed by 4 bases and J by 5 bases, leaving 16 bases between them. The CDR3 DNA reads TGTGCCAGCAGCCCCCTCGGAGGGATCGAAGATACGCAGTATTTT. It codes for CASSPLGGIEDTQYF.

The chain has TRBV10-3 and TRBJ2-2; 7 nucleotides line up with TRBD2. The CDR3 sequence is 15 residues long. Germline CDR1 and CDR2: ENHRY and SYGVKD. V was pared by 5 bases and J by 2 bases, with 5 bases of the junction left unmatched. Here the CDR3 reads CAISNSGPNTGELFF. CDR3 sequence (DNA): TGTGCCATCAGTAATAGCGGGCCCAACACCGGGGAGCTGTTTTTT.

The DNA of the CDR3 is TGTGCCACCAGTGACTATGGGACAGGGGGTGAGGAAAAACTGTTTTTT. Protein product: CATSDYGTGGEEKLFF. V usage is TRBV24-1 and J usage is TRBJ1-4, with TRBD1 matching 11 bases. V dropped 4 bases and J dropped 8; count of bases not matched to a gene: 8. Per germline, CDR1 KGHDR and CDR2 SFDVKD. The CDR3 has 16 amino acids.

A single count supports this clone. The chain employs TRBV7-3 and TRBJ2-1; D possibly corresponds to TRBD1 (5 bases). This CDR3 spans 17 amino acids. Germline V lookup: CDR1 SGHTA, CDR2 FQGTGA. Trimming cost V 0 bases and J 0 bases, with 12 bases left between them. Written as DNA, the CDR3 is TGTGCCAGCAGCTTAACCCTGGGGCAAGGCTCCTACAATGAGCAGTTCTTC. It codes for CASSLTLGQGSYNEQFF.

The gene calls are TRBV30 and TRBJ1-3, with D unresolved. V lost 5 bases to trimming and J lost 0 bases, with 8 bases between them. Germline V gives CDR1 GTSNPN, CDR2 SVGIG (reference sequence). This CDR3 comprises 13 residues. DNA of the CDR3: TGTGCCTGGGGACGGAACTCTGGAAACACCATATATTTT. It yields the protein CAWGRNSGNTIYF. The complete variable domain, with remaining parts taken from reference TRBV30 and TRBJ1-3, reads SQTIHQWPATLVQPVGSPLSLECTVEGTSNPNLYWYRQAAGRGLQLLFYSVGIGQISSEVPQNLSASRPQDRQFILSSKKLLLSDSGFYLCAWGRNSGNTIYFGEGSWLTVV.

V is TRBV6-5 and J is TRBJ1-2, with D unresolved. Germline V gene sequence: CDR1 MNHEY, CDR2 SVGAGI. This CDR3 is 12 amino acids long. The V end lost 11 bases, the J end lost 2 bases, and 12 bases lay between the germline ends. CDR3 loop: CAARSVNYGYTF. Written as DNA, the CDR3 is TGTGCCGCCCGGTCAGTCAACTATGGCTACACCTTC.

This chain uses TRBV5-1 with TRBJ2-1, with a possible D match to TRBD2 (6 bases). The CDR3 sequence is 15 residues long. CDR1 is SGHRS, CDR2 YFSETQ, per germline. V gave up 4 bases and J gave up 1 base, with 12 bases separating them. This chain's CDR3 is CASSVGTVSYNEQFF. CDR3 sequence (DNA): TGCGCCAGCAGCGTCGGGACTGTATCCTACAATGAGCAGTTCTTC.

This chain uses TRBV12-3 or TRBV12-4 with TRBJ2-5; D call uncertain. The CDR3 contains 12 residues. Trimming removed 5 bases from V and 5 bases from J, with 9 bases in between. Written as DNA, the CDR3 is TGTGCCAGCAGTCTCACCGGGGAGACCCAGTACTTC. It yields the protein CASSLTGETQYF.

V and J are TRBV25-1 and TRBJ1-1, with TRBD1 matching 7 bases. V was pared by 6 bases and J by 9 bases, with 16 bases of the junction left unmatched. Germline-derived CDR1 and CDR2 are MGHDK and SYGVNS. There are 15 residues in the CDR3. CDR3 sequence (DNA): TGTGCCAGCAGCAAGGGAGGGGGCGTATGGGTACAAGCTTTCTTT. Its protein is CASSKGGGVWVQAFF. The full variable domain, rest sourced from reference TRBV25-1 and TRBJ1-1, is EADIYQTPRYLVIGTGKKITLECSQTMGHDKMYWYQQDPGMELHLIHYSYGVNSTEKGDLSSESTVSRIRTEHFPLTLESARPSHTSQYLCASSKGGGVWVQAFFGQGTRLTVV.

The J gene is TRBJ2-7, the V gene TRBV6-1; 7 bases map to TRBD2. V was clipped by 3 bases and J by 3 bases; unmatched bases: 8. Germline V gene sequence: CDR1 MNHNS, CDR2 SASEGT. The CDR3 extends over 15 amino acids. Written as DNA, the CDR3 is TGTGCCAGCAGTGACGGTTCACTAGCGCTCTACGAGCAGTACTTC. This gives the protein CASSDGSLALYEQYF.

The chain carries TRBV12-5 and TRBJ1-3; 9 nucleotides align to TRBD1. The CDR3 is 15 amino acids. The V and J ends lost 6 bases and 2 bases, in that order; junction bases with no gene match: 5. The V gene's germline CDR1 is LGHNT and CDR2 FRNRAP. This CDR3 is CASGRTGVAGNTIYF. The CDR3 DNA sequence: TGTGCTAGTGGGCGGACAGGGGTAGCTGGAAACACCATATATTTT.

The chain joins TRBV18 to TRBJ2-7; D not certain. This CDR3 contains 14 residues. Germline loops: CDR1 KGHSH, CDR2 LQKENI. V was clipped by 3 bases and J by 0 bases, with 9 bases between them. This CDR3 reads CASSPGASSYEQYF. CDR3 bases: TGTGCCAGCTCACCTGGAGCGAGCTCCTACGAGCAGTACTTC.

J is TRBJ1-4 and V is TRBV19; the D is unclear. Germline-derived CDR1 and CDR2 are LNHDA and SQIVND (reference sequence). The CDR3 length is 11 residues. V dropped 8 bases and J dropped 8 bases, with 9 bases sitting between them. The chain's CDR3 is CASSSGEKLFF. The CDR3 nucleotides are TGTGCCAGTTCGTCGGGGGAAAAACTGTTTTTT.

A single count supports this clone. The chain joins TRBV18 to TRBJ2-3; 10 bases are a match to TRBD2. Germline trimming cut 2 bases from V and 3 bases from J; bases unmatched to any gene: 5. This CDR3 region has 16 residues. Germline V CDR1 and CDR2: KGHSH, LQKENI. CDR3 residues: CASSPSAGGPTDTQYF. The DNA for the CDR3 is TGTGCCAGCTCACCATCAGCGGGAGGGCCTACAGATACGCAGTATTTT.

V usage is TRBV25-1 and J usage is TRBJ1-1; tentative D call: TRBD1 (5 bases). The CDR3 is 14 residues long. CDR1 and CDR2 (germline): MGHDK, SYGVNS. Trimming left V 3 bases short and J 9 bases short, with 17 bases between. CDR3 coding DNA: TGTGCCAGCAGTGACCTTAGGGACCCCCTAAAAGCTTTCTTT. Its translation is CASSDLRDPLKAFF.